The 26 T cell receptor beta chains in this list originate from one sample, sequenced in a study of T-cell memory formation after mild COVID-19. TCRdb called the 5' RACE reads again in MiXCR, with one record for every CDR3 protein. This table holds about 200,000 distinct CDR3 sequences, 18% found once. Sequencing input: PBMCs or a T cell subset sorted from them (not recorded which). Receptor source: an adult woman who had mild COVID-19 (a few samples of this study predate the infection). Cell type and time point are not known.

The chain combines TRBV7-2 with TRBJ1-3; D gene uncertain. Between the trimmed V and J ends, which lost 1 base and 4 bases, there was a span of 8 bases. This CDR3 region has 14 residues. CDR1 SGHTA and CDR2 FQGNSA come from the germline V gene. The CDR3, as DNA: TGTGCCAGCAGCTTAGGGAACTTGGGAAACACCATATATTTT. Amino acids: CASSLGNLGNTIYF.

This clonotype is termed medium-sized. The V and J genes are TRBV2 and TRBJ2-1; D unresolved. Germline V gene sequence: CDR1 SNHLY, CDR2 FYNNEI. The V end was cut by 2 bases, the J end by 14 bases, with 10 bases between. The CDR3 is made up of 11 amino acids. CDR3 protein: CASSEHAPEFF. The CDR3 DNA is TGTGCCAGCAGTGAACATGCCCCGGAGTTCTTC.

V and J are TRBV6-2 or TRBV6-3 and TRBJ2-3; TRBD2 matches at 12 bases. The length of the CDR3 is 16 residues. Germline V lookup: CDR1 MNHEY, CDR2 SVGEGT. J lost 0 bases, V lost 6 bases, and 4 bases had no gene match. The CDR3 is CASRRTSGTSTDTQYF. DNA for the CDR3: TGTGCCAGCAGACGGACTAGCGGGACTAGCACAGATACGCAGTATTTT.

This clonotype was recorded at least ten times. J is TRBJ1-1 and V is TRBV7-8; 7 nucleotides line up with TRBD1. Trimming cost V 4 bases and J 5 bases; bases outside gene matches: 10. The CDR3 runs to 15 residues. Germline V gives CDR1 SGHVS, CDR2 FQNEAQ. CDR3 DNA sequence: TGTGCCAGCAGCTCAGGGAACAGGGGACGAACTGAAGCTTTCTTT. It yields the protein CASSSGNRGRTEAFF.

The rearrangement uses TRBV20-1 and TRBJ1-5; 7 bases fit TRBD1. CDR3 length: 17 residues. Germline trimming cut 2 bases from V and 0 bases from J; bases unmatched to any gene: 10. Germline V gene lookup returns CDR1 DFQATT and CDR2 SNEGSKA (reference sequence). The chain's CDR3 is CSARRTGDTYSNQPQHF. In DNA form, the CDR3 reads TGCAGTGCTAGACGCACAGGGGACACTTATAGCAATCAGCCCCAGCATTTT.

This chain uses TRBV5-1 with TRBJ2-1, with D maybe TRBD2 (6 bases). The CDR3 is 16 amino acids. Trimming stripped 0 bases from V and 3 bases from J, with 13 bases between. Per the germline V gene, CDR1 is SGHRS and CDR2 is YFSETQ. CDR3 DNA: TGCGCCAGCAGCTTGGGAGGCGGGGACTTCTACAATGAGCAGTTCTTC. Translated: CASSLGGGDFYNEQFF.

This clonotype was picked up a small number of times. The V call is TRBV5-5, the J call TRBJ1-5, with TRBD1 as a possible D gene (6 bases). Germline V lookup: CDR1 SGHKS, CDR2 YYEKEE (reference sequence). With 3 bases removed from V and 0 bases from J, the gap between germline ends came to 13 bases. The CDR3 runs 16 residues. Here the CDR3 reads CASSSRQVYSNQPQHF. For the CDR3, the DNA is TGTGCCAGCAGCTCCCGACAGGTTTATAGCAATCAGCCCCAGCATTTT. Using reference TRBV5-5 and TRBJ1-5 for the parts outside the CDR3, the full variable domain is DAGVTQSPTHLIKTRGQQVTLRCSPISGHKSVSWYQQVLGQGPQFIFQYYEKEERGRGNFPDRFSARQFPNYSSELNVNALLLGDSALYLCASSSRQVYSNQPQHFGDGTRLSIL.

A note on this clonotype: An end of the junction differs from the germline gene, which may be a read error. Written as DNA, the CDR3 is TGTGCTAGCAGCTTAGCTTCAGGGACGAAGACCCAGTACTTC. Its protein product is CASSLASGTKTQYF. V gene TRBV7-7 combines with J gene TRBJ2-5, with D perhaps given as TRBD1 or TRBD2 (5 bases each). Germline CDR1 is SSHAT and CDR2 is FNYEAQ (reference sequence). The CDR3 totals 14 residues.

The chain couples TRBV3-1 to TRBJ2-5, with 8 bases aligning to TRBD1. Germline CDR1 LGHDT, CDR2 YNNKEL (reference sequence). This CDR3 spans 17 amino acids. The V gene end was trimmed by 2 bases and the J gene end by 4 bases; junction bases not matched to a gene: 12. CDR3 sequence reads: CASSQKTGGGQGETQYF. CDR3 DNA: TGTGCCAGCAGCCAAAAAACAGGAGGAGGACAGGGAGAGACCCAGTACTTC.

This clonotype was observed at least ten times. J is TRBJ2-3 and V is TRBV6-6, with a tentative D call TRBD2 (5 bases). V lost 4 bases, J lost 8 bases, and 10 bases lay in between. The CDR3 length is 12 residues. From germline, CDR1 is MNHNY and CDR2 SVGAGI (reference sequence). This CDR3 reads CASSSPGTTQYF. CDR3 coding DNA: TGTGCCAGCAGTTCCCCGGGAACTACGCAGTATTTT.

This clonotype has just a few counts. The genes are TRBV27 and TRBJ2-7; 8 bases align to TRBD2. The germline gives CDR1 MNHEY, CDR2 SMNVEV (reference sequence). The CDR3 consists of 16 residues. Trimming removed 5 bases from V and 5 bases from J; junction bases left unmatched: 14. The CDR3 DNA reads as TGTGCCAGCAGTCCACCGGGGAGCGGGAGTATTCACGAGCAGTACTTC. This sequence encodes CASSPPGSGSIHEQYF.

The chain carries TRBV7-3 and TRBJ1-1; perhaps TRBD1 as D (5 bases). Trimming took 1 base from V and 0 from J, leaving 15 bases between them. Germline CDR1 is SGHTA and CDR2 is FQGTGA. This CDR3 has 17 amino acids. Written as DNA, the CDR3 is TGTGCCAGCAGCTTAAAGGTTCGGGCGGGGCTGAACACTGAAGCTTTCTTT. Its protein product is CASSLKVRAGLNTEAFF.

This clonotype was seen a few times. The V gene is TRBV12-3 or TRBV12-4, the J gene TRBJ2-1; D remains unclear. V gave up 8 bases and J gave up 4 bases, with 12 bases separating them. CDR3 size: 13 residues. The CDR3 DNA follows: TGTGCCAGCCTGGTGGCAGTGTACAATGAGCAGTTCTTC. It codes for CASLVAVYNEQFF.

This chain uses TRBV19 with TRBJ2-7; D not resolved. CDR1 and CDR2 (germline): LNHDA, SQIVND (reference sequence). The CDR3 runs to 13 residues. The V gene lost 5 bases and the J gene lost 3 bases, with 11 bases spanning the gap. The CDR3 DNA reads as TGTGCCAGTAGTTTCGGACGGAACTACGAGCAGTACTTC. Protein sequence: CASSFGRNYEQYF.

This clonotype was counted at least ten times. V and J are TRBV5-1 and TRBJ2-3; 7 bases map to TRBD1. Germline CDR1 reads SGHRS; CDR2 reads YFSETQ. This CDR3 is 16 amino acids long. Unmatched junction bases numbered 11, after V lost 4 bases and J lost 3 bases. In nucleotides, the CDR3 is TGCGCCAGCAGCCGGGACAGCCAGGGTGTAACAGATACGCAGTATTTT. Its translation: CASSRDSQGVTDTQYF.

CDR3 sequence reads: CASSLKAGNTGELFF. DNA of the CDR3: TGTGCCAGCAGCTTAAAAGCGGGTAACACCGGGGAGCTGTTTTTT. The V call is TRBV7-2, the J call TRBJ2-2; possibly TRBD2 for D (6 bases). This CDR3 has 15 residues. V lost 2 bases, J lost 2 bases, and 9 bases lay in between. Germline assignment: CDR1 SGHTA and CDR2 FQGNSA.

V is TRBV12-3 or TRBV12-4 and J is TRBJ2-1; 9 bases are shared with TRBD2. The CDR3 totals 22 residues. After removal of 0 bases from V and 3 bases from J, the junction contained 21 bases not matched to a gene. CDR3 sequence (DNA): TGTGCCAGCAGTTTAGCCTTCTCGCGGCAGGGGCGACTAGCGGAAGACTACAATGAGCAGTTCTTC. Its protein product is CASSLAFSRQGRLAEDYNEQFF.

The chain has TRBV15 and TRBJ2-3, with 10 positions matching TRBD1. The CDR3 has 16 residues. V shed 1 base, J shed 3 bases, and the junction held 4 bases outside the gene matches. In germline, CDR1 is LNHNV, CDR2 YYDKDF (reference sequence). CDR3 coding DNA: TGTGCCACCAGCAGAGTTCCGGGACAGGGGACAGATACGCAGTATTTT. It translates to CATSRVPGQGTDTQYF. Supplemented by reference TRBV15 and TRBJ2-3, the full variable domain reads DAMVIQNPRYQVTQFGKPVTLSCSQTLNHNVMYWYQQKSSQAPKLLFHYYDKDFNNEADTPDNFQSRRPNTSFCFLDIRSPGLGDTAMYLCATSRVPGQGTDTQYFGPGTRLTVL.

This chain joins TRBV7-6 and TRBJ2-7; the D call may be TRBD1 or TRBD2 (6 bases each). Trimming removed 4 bases from V and 6 bases from J, with 19 bases in between. Germline CDR1 SGHVS, CDR2 FNYEAQ. The CDR3 is made up of 15 amino acids. CDR3 nucleotides: TGTGCCAGCAGCTCAGGGAGGCCGGGGGCCGGCGAGCAGTACTTC. It is translated as CASSSGRPGAGEQYF.

This clonotype turned up a few times. The chain combines TRBV7-8 with TRBJ1-1; no reliable D call. Germline CDR1 reads SGHVS; CDR2 reads FQNEAQ. The V end lost 5 bases, the J end lost 8 bases, and 18 bases lay between the germline ends. The CDR3 length is 14 residues. CDR3: CASSPTSPDREAFF. Written as DNA, the CDR3 is TGTGCCAGCAGCCCAACCTCCCCAGACCGAGAAGCTTTCTTT.

Only a few counts were recorded for this clonotype. The junction departs from germline at one end; a sequencing error may be responsible. The chain joins TRBV7-2 to TRBJ2-1; D remains ambiguous. Germline V gives CDR1 SGHTA, CDR2 FQGNSA. The length of the CDR3 is 12 residues. The CDR3 bases are TGTGCCAGCAGCTTAGAGGTGGGGATATCCGCTTTC. Translating gives CASSLEVGISAF.

J is TRBJ2-1 and V is TRBV5-1, with a tentative D call TRBD1 (6 bases). From germline, CDR1 is SGHRS and CDR2 YFSETQ. The V end lost 1 base, the J end lost 2 bases, and 7 bases lay between the germline ends. CDR3 length: 14 amino acids. DNA for the CDR3: TGCGCCAGCAGCTTGCGACAGGCCTACAATGAGCAGTTCTTC. Protein: CASSLRQAYNEQFF.

To note about this clonotype: The conserved phenylalanine or tryptophan normally closing the CDR3 is absent here, so this likely arose from a read error. The chain couples TRBV4-2 to TRBJ1-2; TRBD1 is a possible D gene (6 bases). The CDR3 is 14 residues long. Trimming removed 6 bases from V and 3 bases from J, with 14 bases in between. Germline values: CDR1 LGHNA, CDR2 YNFKEQ. The CDR3 is CASRPRTVDYGYTS. The CDR3 nucleotides read TGTGCCAGCAGACCGAGGACAGTCGACTATGGCTACACCTCC.

This clonotype came up a few times. This rearrangement joins TRBV5-1 to TRBJ1-1, with D maybe TRBD1 (6 bases). Trimming removed 1 base at V and 4 bases at J, with 20 bases between. Germline assignment: CDR1 SGHRS and CDR2 YFSETQ. CDR3 length equals 17 residues. DNA for the CDR3: TGCGCCAGCAGCTTGACCACAGGGCGTCATTTGGGCACTGAAGCTTTCTTT. Translation gives CASSLTTGRHLGTEAFF.

The genes are TRBV20-1 and TRBJ1-1; TRBD1 matches at 9 bases. The junction had 6 bases not matched to a gene; V was cut back by 3 bases and J by 1 base. Germline lookup yields CDR1 DFQATT and CDR2 SNEGSKA (reference sequence). This CDR3 is built from 15 residues. Here the CDR3 reads CSARLQGARNTEAFF. Written as DNA, the CDR3 is TGCAGTGCTAGGTTACAGGGGGCGCGGAACACTGAAGCTTTCTTT.

This clonotype was detected many times. V usage is TRBV5-4 and J usage is TRBJ2-3; D not certain. CDR1 is SGHNT and CDR2 is YYREEE in the germline V gene (reference sequence). This CDR3 contains 13 residues. Trimming took off 4 bases at V and 4 bases at J, with 10 bases between the two ends. CDR3 sequence reads: CASSPLRADTQYF. The CDR3 DNA reads as TGTGCCAGCAGCCCACTCCGGGCAGATACGCAGTATTTT.